This entry features one T cell receptor (beta chain) sequence. Its antigen is still unknown. V was pared by 1 base and J by 4 bases, with 9 bases between. The CDR3 length is 13 residues. From germline, CDR1 is SGHRS and CDR2 YFSETQ. The data were produced by immunoSEQ multiplex PCR, yet TCRdb's version contains in-frame clones alone and is incomplete. The sample contains roughly 660,000 clones, 90% of which appear only once. The entry originates in a study of shared clonotypes between healthy human individuals. Turning to the study itself: The donors, a couple of women and a few men, were aged 18 to 49. The study, taken as a whole, reports: The generation probabilities recorded for non-shared clonotypes fell below those of clonotypes shared by all four donors.

Healthy HIV-negative adults with no recent acute infections or vaccinations were recruited as donors. The study drew all its donors from Caucasian adults living in Nashville, Tennessee. This TCR came from a man between 18 and 29 years old in good health. Some clones in this sample may be carry-over from other donors' samples. The V call is TRBV5-1, the J call TRBJ2-7; the D gene is possibly TRBD1 (5 bases). The sample consisted of memory CD8+ T cells from PBMCs. Noted subset: CD45RO+ cells pooled with CCR7-negative TemRA cells. Written as DNA, the CDR3 is TGCGCCAGCAGCTTGAGAACAGGATACGAGCAGTACTTC. This encodes CASSLRTGYEQYF.